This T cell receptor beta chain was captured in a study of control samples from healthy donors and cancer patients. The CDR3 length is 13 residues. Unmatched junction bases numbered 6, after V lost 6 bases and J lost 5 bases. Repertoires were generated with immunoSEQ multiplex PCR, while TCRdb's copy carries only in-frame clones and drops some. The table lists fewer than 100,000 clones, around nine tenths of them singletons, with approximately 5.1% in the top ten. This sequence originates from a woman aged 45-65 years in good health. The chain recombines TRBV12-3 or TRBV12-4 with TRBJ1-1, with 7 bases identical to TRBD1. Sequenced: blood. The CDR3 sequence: CASSLTGRTEAFF. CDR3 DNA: TGTGCCAGCAGCCTGACAGGGCGTACTGAAGCTTTCTTT.